This TCR beta chain comes out of a study of blood T cell repertoires in COVID-19. Germline loops: CDR1 LNHDA, CDR2 SQIVND (reference sequence). The ends were cut back, 9 bases at V and 12 bases at J, with 30 bases in the middle. The CDR3 consists of 16 residues. Using immunoSEQ multiplex PCR, the repertoire was profiled, and TCRdb retains in-frame clones only, with some absent. Of approximately 350,000 clones listed, approximately 87% are singletons. Patients in Seattle were enrolled during active infection, then followed longitudinally. This sequence was found in a woman aged 45-65 years with COVID-19, enrolled during active disease. This rearrangement joins TRBV19 to TRBJ2-1; D is perhaps TRBD1 (9 bases). The sequenced material came from peripheral blood. The CDR3 coding sequence is TGTGCCAGCCGACGGACAGGGGACCCAGCGGGAGTGGTGCAGTTCTTC. Translated, it gives CASRRTGDPAGVVQFF.